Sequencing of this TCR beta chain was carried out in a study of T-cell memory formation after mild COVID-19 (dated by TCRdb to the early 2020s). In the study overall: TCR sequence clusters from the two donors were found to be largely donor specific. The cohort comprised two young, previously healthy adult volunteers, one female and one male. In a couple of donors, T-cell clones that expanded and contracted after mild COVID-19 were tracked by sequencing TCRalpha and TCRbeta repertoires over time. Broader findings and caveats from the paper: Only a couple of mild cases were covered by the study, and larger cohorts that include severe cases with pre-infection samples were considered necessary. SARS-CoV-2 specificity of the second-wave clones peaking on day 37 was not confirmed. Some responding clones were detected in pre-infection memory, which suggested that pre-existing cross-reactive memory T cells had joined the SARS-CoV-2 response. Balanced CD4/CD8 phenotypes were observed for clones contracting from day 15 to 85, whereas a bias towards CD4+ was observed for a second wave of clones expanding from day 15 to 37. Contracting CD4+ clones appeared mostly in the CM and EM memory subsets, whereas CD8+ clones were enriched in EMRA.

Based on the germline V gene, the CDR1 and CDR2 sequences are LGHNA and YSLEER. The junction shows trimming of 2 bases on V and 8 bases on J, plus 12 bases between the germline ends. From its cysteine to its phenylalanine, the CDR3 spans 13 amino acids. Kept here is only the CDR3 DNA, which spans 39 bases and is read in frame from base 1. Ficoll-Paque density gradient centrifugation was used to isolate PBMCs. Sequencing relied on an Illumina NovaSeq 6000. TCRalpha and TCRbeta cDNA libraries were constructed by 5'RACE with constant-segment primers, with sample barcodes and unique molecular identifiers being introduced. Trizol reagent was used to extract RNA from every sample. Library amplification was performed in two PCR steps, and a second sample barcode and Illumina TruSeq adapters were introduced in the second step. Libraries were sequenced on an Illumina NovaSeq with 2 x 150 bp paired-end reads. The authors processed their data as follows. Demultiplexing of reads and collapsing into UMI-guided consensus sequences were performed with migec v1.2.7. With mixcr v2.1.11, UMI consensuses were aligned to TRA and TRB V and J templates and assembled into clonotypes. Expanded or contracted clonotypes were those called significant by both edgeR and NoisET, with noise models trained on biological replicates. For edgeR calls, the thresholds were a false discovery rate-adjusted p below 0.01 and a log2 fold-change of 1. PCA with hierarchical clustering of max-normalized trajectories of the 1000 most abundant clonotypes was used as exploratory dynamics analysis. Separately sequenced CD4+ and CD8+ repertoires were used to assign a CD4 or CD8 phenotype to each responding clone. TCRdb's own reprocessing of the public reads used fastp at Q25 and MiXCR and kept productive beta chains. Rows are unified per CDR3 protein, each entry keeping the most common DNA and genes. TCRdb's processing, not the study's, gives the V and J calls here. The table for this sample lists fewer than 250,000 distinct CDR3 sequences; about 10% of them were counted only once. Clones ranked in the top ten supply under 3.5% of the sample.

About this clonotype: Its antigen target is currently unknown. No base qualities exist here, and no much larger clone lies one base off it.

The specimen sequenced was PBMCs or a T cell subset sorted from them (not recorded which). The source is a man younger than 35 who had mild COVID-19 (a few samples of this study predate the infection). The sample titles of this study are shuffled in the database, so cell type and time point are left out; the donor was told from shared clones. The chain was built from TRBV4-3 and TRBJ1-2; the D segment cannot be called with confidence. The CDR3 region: CASSQMEGYGYTF. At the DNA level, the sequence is TGCGCCAGCAGCCAAATGGAAGGATACGGCTACACCTTC.